This TCR beta chain derives from a study of Graves' ophthalmopathy and Graves' hyperthyroidism (dated by TCRdb to between 2018 and 2020). Some background on the complete study: Peripheral blood samples were taken at the time of initial diagnosis, before any treatment was given. TCR beta repertoire signatures were used to distinguish Graves' ophthalmopathy from Graves' hyperthyroidism and to predict progression to ophthalmopathy. After sampling, hyperthyroidism patients received methimazole starting at 30 mg daily, and ophthalmopathy patients received high-dose intravenous methylprednisolone. To explore V-J signatures that separate ophthalmopathy from hyperthyroidism, a discovery set of about a hundred patients was enrolled, consisting of 40 to 45 with ophthalmopathy and approximately 60 with stable hyperthyroidism. T-cell repertoires of thyroid tissue and blood were compared in several hyperthyroidism patients. In total, 135 blood samples were TCR-sequenced: roughly 45 ophthalmopathy, over 70 hyperthyroidism and about 17 hyperthyroidism-to-ophthalmopathy patients. An independent validation cohort comprised roughly 20 hyperthyroidism patients and around 16 patients who later progressed from hyperthyroidism to ophthalmopathy. The 100 or so discovery patients were randomly split 7:3 into training and test sets. What the research found in general, with its limitations: Most of the expanded thyroid clonotypes with a frequency above 0.001 were also detected in blood, and it was suggested that the thyroid immune response may be reflected by blood repertoires. In validation, the model predicted ophthalmopathy progression with about 64% sensitivity and about 77% specificity; some 13 predicted patients were CT-confirmed with GO in a median of approximately 6.5 months. In cross-validation, the 13-signature model distinguished ophthalmopathy from stable hyperthyroidism with around 90% sensitivity and about 81% specificity, while in the test set the corresponding values were roughly 80% and 75%. Sample size was not predetermined statistically, and investigators were not blinded to group allocation.

Its CDR3 holds 16 amino acids, cysteine through phenylalanine. Just CDR3 DNA is preserved here, 48 bases in frame from base 1. V was cut back by 6 bases and J by 7 bases, leaving a gap of 21 bases between them. For repertoire sequencing, TCR beta CDR3 regions were amplified from RNA transcripts. The first round of RT-PCR was done with HTBI primers and the Qiagen OneStep RT-PCR kit, and was followed by a second round of multiplex PCR, then size selection and purification. Libraries were sequenced on an Illumina HiSeq2000 using paired-end 100 bp reads. As for the original processing: SOAPnuke was used for read processing, and reads with adapters, uncalled bases, a mean Phred below 15, or no exact constant-primer or identifier match were discarded. High-quality paired reads were merged with COPE v1.2.5. Clonotypes were defined as unique nucleotide sequences and were aligned to IMGT TRB V, D and J references using MiTCR v1.1. The analysis was limited to V-J combinations with a frequency above 0.0001, which together covered 99.2% of the repertoires. For each V-J combination, a TCR clonal expansion and chaos score was defined as F50 clonal expansion divided by the chaos observed in the TCRdist matrix. Welch's t-statistics and random forest were used to reduce features to about a dozen V-J combinations, which were fed into a naive Bayes classifier. Thyroid-blood repertoire similarity was quantified with the Morisita-Horn index. TCRdb reprocessing: public reads trimmed at Q25 with fastp, clones called with MiXCR, in-frame beta chains kept. Each entry merges the rows of one CDR3 protein and shows their most common DNA and genes. These V and J calls rely on TCRdb rather than the paper's analysis. In this sample the table shows approximately 500,000 distinct CDR3 sequences, approximately 15% of which occur a single time. Of the sample, about a tenth is held by the ten largest clones.

This clonotype was detected many times. The target of this receptor is not known. There are no base qualities to consult, and no much larger clone falls within one base. Ophthalmopathy patients were characterized by moderately to severely active disease, a Clinical Activity Score of at least 3, a NOSPECS grade of at least 4, and a disease duration under 3 months. Patients were excluded if they had other autoimmune diseases, uncontrolled infections, pregnancy or lactation. Clinical symptoms, serum thyroxine, TRAb, thyroid ultrasound and orbital computed tomography formed the basis of the diagnosis. Using Ficoll-Paque density gradient centrifugation, PBMCs were isolated from less than 11 ml of fresh peripheral blood. Trizol reagent was used to extract the total RNA, and its quality was then checked on an Agilent 2100 Bioanalyzer.

The sample consisted of blood. This receptor chain uses TRBV12-3 or TRBV12-4 and TRBJ2-2; the D gene is tentatively TRBD1 or TRBD2, each matching 5 bases. The TCR was taken from a woman aged 25-40 years with Graves' ophthalmopathy. Donor details come from another sample of the same person, matched by shared clones. The CDR3 protein sequence reads: CASRNGAEFKSGELFF. The sequence in DNA is TGTGCCAGCAGAAACGGGGCAGAGTTTAAGAGCGGGGAGCTGTTTTTT.